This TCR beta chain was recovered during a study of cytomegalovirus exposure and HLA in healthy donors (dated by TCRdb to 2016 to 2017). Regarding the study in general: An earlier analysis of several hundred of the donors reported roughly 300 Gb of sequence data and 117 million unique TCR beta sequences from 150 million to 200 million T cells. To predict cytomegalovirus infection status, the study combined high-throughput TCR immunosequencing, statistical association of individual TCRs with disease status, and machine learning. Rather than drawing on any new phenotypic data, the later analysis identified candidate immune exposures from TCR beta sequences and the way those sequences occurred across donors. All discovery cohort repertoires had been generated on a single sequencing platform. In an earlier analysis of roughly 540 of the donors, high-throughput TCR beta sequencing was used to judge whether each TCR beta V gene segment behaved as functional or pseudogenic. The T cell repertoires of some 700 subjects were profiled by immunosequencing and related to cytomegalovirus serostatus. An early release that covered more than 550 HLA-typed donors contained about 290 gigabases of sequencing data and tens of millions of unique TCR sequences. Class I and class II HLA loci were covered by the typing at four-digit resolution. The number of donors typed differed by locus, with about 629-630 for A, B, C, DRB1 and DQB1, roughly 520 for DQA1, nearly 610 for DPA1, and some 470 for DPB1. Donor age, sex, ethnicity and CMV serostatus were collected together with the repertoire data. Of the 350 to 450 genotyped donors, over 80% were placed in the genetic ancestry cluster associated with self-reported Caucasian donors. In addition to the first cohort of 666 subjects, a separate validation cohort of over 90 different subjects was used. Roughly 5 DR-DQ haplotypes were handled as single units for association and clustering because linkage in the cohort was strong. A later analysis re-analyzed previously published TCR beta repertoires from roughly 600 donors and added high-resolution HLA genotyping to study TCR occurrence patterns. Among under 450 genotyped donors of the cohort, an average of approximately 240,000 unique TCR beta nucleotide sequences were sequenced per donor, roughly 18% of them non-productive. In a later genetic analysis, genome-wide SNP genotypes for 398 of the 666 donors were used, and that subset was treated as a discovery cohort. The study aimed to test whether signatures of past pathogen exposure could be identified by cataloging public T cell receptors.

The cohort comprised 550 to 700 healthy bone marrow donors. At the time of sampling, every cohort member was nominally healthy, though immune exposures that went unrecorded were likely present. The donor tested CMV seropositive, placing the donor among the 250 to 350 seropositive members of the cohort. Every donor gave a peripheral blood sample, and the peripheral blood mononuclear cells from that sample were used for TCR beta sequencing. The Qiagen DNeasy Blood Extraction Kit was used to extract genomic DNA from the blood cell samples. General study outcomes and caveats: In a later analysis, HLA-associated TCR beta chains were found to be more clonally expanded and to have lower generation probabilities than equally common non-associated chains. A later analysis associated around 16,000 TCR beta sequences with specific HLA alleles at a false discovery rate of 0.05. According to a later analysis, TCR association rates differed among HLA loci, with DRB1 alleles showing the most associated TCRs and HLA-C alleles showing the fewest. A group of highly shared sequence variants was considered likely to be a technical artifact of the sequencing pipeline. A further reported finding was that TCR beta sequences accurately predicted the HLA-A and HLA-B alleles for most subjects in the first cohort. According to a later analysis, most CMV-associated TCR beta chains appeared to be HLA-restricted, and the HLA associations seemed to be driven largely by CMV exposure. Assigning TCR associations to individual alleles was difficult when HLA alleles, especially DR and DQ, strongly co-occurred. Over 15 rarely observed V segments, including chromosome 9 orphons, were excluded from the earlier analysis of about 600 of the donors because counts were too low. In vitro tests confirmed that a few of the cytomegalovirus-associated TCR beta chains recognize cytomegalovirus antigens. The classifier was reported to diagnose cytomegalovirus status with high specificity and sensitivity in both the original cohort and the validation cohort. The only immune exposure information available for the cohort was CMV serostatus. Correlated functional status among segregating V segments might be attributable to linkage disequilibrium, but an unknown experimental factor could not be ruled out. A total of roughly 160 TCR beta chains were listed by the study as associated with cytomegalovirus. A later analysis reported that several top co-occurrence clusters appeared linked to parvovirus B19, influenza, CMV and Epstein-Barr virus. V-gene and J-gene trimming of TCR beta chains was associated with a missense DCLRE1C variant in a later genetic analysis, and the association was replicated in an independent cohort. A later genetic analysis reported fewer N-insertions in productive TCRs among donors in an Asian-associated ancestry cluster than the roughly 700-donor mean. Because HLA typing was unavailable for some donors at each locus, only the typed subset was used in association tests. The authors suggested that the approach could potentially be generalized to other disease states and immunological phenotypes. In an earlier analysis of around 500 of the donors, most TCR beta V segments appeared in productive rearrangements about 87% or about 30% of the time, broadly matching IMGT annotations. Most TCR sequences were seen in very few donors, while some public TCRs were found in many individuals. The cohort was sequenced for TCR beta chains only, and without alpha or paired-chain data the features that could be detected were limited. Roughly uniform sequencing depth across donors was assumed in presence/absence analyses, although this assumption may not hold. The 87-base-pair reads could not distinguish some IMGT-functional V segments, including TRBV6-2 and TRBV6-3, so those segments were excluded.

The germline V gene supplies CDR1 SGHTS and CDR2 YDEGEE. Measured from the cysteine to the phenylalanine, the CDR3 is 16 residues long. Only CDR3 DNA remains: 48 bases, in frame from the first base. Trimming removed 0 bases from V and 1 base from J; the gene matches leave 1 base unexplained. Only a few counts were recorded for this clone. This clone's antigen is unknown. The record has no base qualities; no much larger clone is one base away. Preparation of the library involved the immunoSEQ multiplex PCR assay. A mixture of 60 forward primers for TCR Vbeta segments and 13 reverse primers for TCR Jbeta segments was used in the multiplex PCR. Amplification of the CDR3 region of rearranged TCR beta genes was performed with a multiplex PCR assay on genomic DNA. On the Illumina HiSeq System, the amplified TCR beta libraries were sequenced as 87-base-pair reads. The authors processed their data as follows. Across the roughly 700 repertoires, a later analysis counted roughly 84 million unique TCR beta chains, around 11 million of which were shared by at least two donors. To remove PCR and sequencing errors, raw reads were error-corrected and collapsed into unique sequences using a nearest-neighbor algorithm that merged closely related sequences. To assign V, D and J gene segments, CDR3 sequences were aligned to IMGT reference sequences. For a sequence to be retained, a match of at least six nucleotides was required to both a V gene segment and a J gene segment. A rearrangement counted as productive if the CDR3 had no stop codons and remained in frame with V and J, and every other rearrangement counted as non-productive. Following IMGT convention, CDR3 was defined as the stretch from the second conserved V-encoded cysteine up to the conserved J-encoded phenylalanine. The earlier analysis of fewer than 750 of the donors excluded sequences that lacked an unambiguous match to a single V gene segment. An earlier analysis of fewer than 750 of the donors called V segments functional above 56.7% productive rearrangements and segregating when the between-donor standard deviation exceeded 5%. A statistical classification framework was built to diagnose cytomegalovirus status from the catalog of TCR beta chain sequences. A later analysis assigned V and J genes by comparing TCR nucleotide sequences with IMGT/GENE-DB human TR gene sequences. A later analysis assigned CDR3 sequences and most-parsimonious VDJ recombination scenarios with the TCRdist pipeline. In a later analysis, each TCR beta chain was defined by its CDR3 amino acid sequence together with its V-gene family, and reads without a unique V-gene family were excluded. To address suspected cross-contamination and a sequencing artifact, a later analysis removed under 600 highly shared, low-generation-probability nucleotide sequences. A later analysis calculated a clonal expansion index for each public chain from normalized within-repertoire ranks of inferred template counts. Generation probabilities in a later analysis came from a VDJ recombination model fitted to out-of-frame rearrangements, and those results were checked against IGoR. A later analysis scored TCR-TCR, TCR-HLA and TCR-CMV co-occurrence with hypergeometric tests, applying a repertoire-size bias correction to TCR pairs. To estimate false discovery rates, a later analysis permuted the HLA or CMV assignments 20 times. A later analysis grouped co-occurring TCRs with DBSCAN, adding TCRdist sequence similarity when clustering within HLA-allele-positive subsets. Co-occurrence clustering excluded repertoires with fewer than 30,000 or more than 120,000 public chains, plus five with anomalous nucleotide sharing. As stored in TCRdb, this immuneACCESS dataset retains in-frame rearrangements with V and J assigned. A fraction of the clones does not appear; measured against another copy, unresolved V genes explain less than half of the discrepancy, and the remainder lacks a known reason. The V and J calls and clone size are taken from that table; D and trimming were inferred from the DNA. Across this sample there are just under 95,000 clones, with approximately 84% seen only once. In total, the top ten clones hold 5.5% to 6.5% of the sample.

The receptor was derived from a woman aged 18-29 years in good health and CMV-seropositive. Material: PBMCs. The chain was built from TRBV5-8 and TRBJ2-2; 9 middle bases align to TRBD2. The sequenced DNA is TGTGCCAGCAGCTTGGGACTAGCGGTGAACACCGGGGAGCTGTTTTTT. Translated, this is CASSLGLAVNTGELFF.